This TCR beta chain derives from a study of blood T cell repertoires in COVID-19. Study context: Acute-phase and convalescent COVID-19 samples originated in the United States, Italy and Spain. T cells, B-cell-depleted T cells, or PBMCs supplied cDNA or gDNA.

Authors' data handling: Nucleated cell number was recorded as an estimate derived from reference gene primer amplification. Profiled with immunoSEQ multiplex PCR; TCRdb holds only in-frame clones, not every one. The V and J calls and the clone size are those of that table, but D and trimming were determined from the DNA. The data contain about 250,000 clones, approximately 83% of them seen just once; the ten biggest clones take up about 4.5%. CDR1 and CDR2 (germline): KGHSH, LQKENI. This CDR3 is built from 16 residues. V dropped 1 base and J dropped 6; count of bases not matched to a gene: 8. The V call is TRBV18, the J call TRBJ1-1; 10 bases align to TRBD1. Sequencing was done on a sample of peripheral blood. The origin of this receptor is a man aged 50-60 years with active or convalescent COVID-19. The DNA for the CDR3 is TGTGCCAGCTCACCACTTGGGACAGGGGACCAAGCTGAAGCTTTCTTT. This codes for CASSPLGTGDQAEAFF. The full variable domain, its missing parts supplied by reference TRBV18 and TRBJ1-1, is NAGVMQNPRHLVRRRGQEARLRCSPMKGHSHVYWYRQLPEEGLKFMVYLQKENIIDESGMPKERFSAEFPKEGPSILRIQQVVRGDSAAYFCASSPLGTGDQAEAFFGQGTRLTVV.